One sample yielded the 15 T cell receptor beta chains listed below, sequenced in a study of blood T cell repertoires in COVID-19. The method was immunoSEQ multiplex PCR; TCRdb's version includes in-frame clones alone and lacks a portion of them. The sample lists some 150,000 clones, approximately 90% seen once, with around 1.6% in the top ten. Sequenced sample: peripheral blood. These receptors were taken from a human donor in a cohort sampled during active COVID-19.

CDR3 loop: CASSPSTSGGYEQYF. DNA of the CDR3: TGTGCCAGCTCACCATCAACTAGCGGGGGCTACGAGCAGTACTTC. The V call is TRBV18, the J call TRBJ2-7; 11 bases agree with TRBD2. V lost 2 bases to trimming and J lost 3 bases; unmatched junction nucleotides: 3. The length of the CDR3 is 15 residues. Germline V gene sequence: CDR1 KGHSH, CDR2 LQKENI.

This chain links TRBV12-5 with TRBJ2-3, with TRBD2 matching over 7 bases. Trimming cost V 7 bases and J 0 bases; bases outside gene matches: 4. There are 14 residues in the CDR3. In germline, CDR1 is LGHNT, CDR2 FRNRAP. The chain's CDR3 is CASAFGGSTDTQYF. The CDR3 DNA is TGTGCTAGTGCCTTCGGGGGGAGCACAGATACGCAGTATTTT.

The chain employs TRBV25-1 and TRBJ1-4; possibly TRBD1 for D (6 bases). CDR1 is MGHDK and CDR2 is SYGVNS in the germline V gene. Trimming stripped 6 bases from V and 7 bases from J, with 15 bases between. The CDR3 length is 14 residues. In DNA, the CDR3 is TGTGCCAGCAGCGTTAGGAGGGGGGGTGAAAAACTGTTTTTT. As protein: CASSVRRGGEKLFF.

The chain has TRBV7-2 and TRBJ1-1; maybe TRBD1 (5 bases). Per the germline V gene, CDR1 is SGHTA and CDR2 is FQGNSA. This CDR3 comprises 13 residues. V was pared by 7 bases and J by 6 bases, with 15 bases between. CDR3 amino acids: CASTQRGTPEAFF. Written as DNA, the CDR3 is TGTGCCAGCACCCAAAGGGGAACCCCTGAAGCTTTCTTT.

The chain carries TRBV2 and TRBJ1-1; D possibly corresponds to TRBD1 (6 bases). The CDR3 is 12 residues long. Germline CDR1 reads SNHLY; CDR2 reads FYNNEI. V shed 8 bases and J shed 0 bases, with 7 bases lying between them. The DNA for the CDR3 is TGTGCCAGCGGACAGATGAACACTGAAGCTTTCTTT. Its translation is CASGQMNTEAFF.

This clone has just a few counts. The gene calls are TRBV7-9 and TRBJ1-2, with 9 bases aligning to TRBD1. The trim removed 2 bases at V and 6 bases at J, leaving 4 bases unmatched. CDR3 size: 14 residues. Germline V gene sequence: CDR1 SEHNR, CDR2 FQNEAQ (reference sequence). The CDR3 nucleotides read TGTGCCAGCAGCTTACGGACAGGGGATAATGGCTACACCTTC. It yields the protein CASSLRTGDNGYTF.

The rearrangement joins TRBV7-9 to TRBJ2-1; TRBD1 is a possible D gene (6 bases). Trimming pared 5 bases from V and 0 bases from J, leaving 14 bases between. Germline V lookup: CDR1 SEHNR, CDR2 FQNEAQ (reference sequence). The CDR3 runs 16 residues. CDR3: CASSLGGHSSYNEQFF. CDR3 DNA sequence: TGTGCCAGCAGCCTAGGGGGACATAGCTCCTACAATGAGCAGTTCTTC.

The chain couples TRBV5-1 to TRBJ1-1; D ambiguous. CDR1 SGHRS and CDR2 YFSETQ come from the germline V gene. There are 15 residues in the CDR3. Trimming pared 0 bases from V and 6 bases from J, leaving 15 bases between. CDR3 protein: CASSLDRGNFPEAFF. The CDR3 DNA reads as TGCGCCAGCAGCTTGGATCGGGGAAATTTCCCTGAAGCTTTCTTT.

The rearrangement joins TRBV9 to TRBJ2-5; 14 bases match TRBD2. CDR3 length: 16 residues. Germline CDR1 reads SGDLS; CDR2 reads YYNGEE. Trimming at V came to 4 bases and at J to 1 base, leaving 3 bases not matched to a gene. The CDR3 DNA is TGTGCCAGCAGCCGGGGGACTAGCGGGGGCCAAGAGACCCAGTACTTC. This sequence encodes CASSRGTSGGQETQYF.

CDR3: CASSQVGPQGSIGAFF. The CDR3 DNA reads TGCGCCAGCAGCCAAGTTGGGCCTCAGGGGTCGATTGGAGCTTTCTTT. The chain employs TRBV4-1 and TRBJ1-1; perhaps TRBD1 as D (6 bases). Germline V gene lookup returns CDR1 MGHRA and CDR2 YSYEKL. V shed 1 base and J shed 10 bases, with 22 bases lying between them. The CDR3 consists of 16 residues.

The chain joins TRBV7-8 to TRBJ2-7; 9 bases are a match to TRBD1. Trimming removed 5 bases from V and 2 bases from J; junction bases left unmatched: 13. CDR3 length: 17 residues. Per germline, CDR1 SGHVS and CDR2 FQNEAQ. CDR3 nucleotide sequence: TGTGCCAGCAGCCTTGTCGCCAGGACAGGGGAAACCTACGAGCAGTACTTC. Protein: CASSLVARTGETYEQYF.

This chain uses TRBV7-3 with TRBJ2-2, with 9 bases aligning to TRBD2. In germline, CDR1 is SGHTA, CDR2 FQGTGA. J gave up 6 bases and V 2 bases, and 4 bases lay outside the gene matches. The CDR3 spans 15 residues. For the CDR3, the DNA is TGTGCCAGCAGCTTACGCGGGGGGGCTCCCGGGGAGCTGTTTTTT. As protein: CASSLRGGAPGELFF.

The J gene is TRBJ2-5, the V gene TRBV6-2 or TRBV6-3; 7 positions agree with TRBD2. This CDR3 spans 15 amino acids. With 4 bases clipped from V and 0 bases from J, the junction kept 5 bases outside the gene matches. Per germline, CDR1 MNHEY and CDR2 SVGEGT. Written as DNA, the CDR3 is TGTGCCAGCAGTTTACGGGGGGAAGACCAAGAGACCCAGTACTTC. This gives the protein CASSLRGEDQETQYF.

V gene TRBV10-2 combines with J gene TRBJ2-7, with TRBD2 matching over 10 bases. The CDR3 has 14 amino acids. Germline values: CDR1 WSHSY, CDR2 SAAADI. V lost 5 bases and J lost 1; bases outside the gene matches: 2. The CDR3 spells CASSLTSGSYEQYF. CDR3 nucleotide sequence: TGCGCCAGCAGTCTGACTAGCGGGTCCTACGAGCAGTACTTC.

The gene calls are TRBV2 and TRBJ1-1; D gene ambiguous. V was cut by 4 bases and J by 0 bases, with 6 bases left in between. The CDR3 contains 13 residues. Germline V CDR1 and CDR2: SNHLY, FYNNEI. The CDR3 sequence is CASSGPMNTEAFF. In DNA, the CDR3 is TGTGCCAGCAGTGGGCCCATGAACACTGAAGCTTTCTTT.